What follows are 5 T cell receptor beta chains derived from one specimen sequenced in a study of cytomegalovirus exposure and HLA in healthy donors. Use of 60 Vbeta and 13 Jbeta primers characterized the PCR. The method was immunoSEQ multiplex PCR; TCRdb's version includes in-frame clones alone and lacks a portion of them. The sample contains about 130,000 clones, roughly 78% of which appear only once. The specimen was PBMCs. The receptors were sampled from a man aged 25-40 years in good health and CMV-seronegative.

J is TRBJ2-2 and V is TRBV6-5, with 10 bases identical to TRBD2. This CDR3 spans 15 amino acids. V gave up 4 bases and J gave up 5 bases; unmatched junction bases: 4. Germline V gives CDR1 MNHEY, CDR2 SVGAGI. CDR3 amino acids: CASSSSGRKTGELFF. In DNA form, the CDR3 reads TGTGCCAGCAGTTCTAGCGGGAGAAAAACCGGGGAGCTGTTTTTT.

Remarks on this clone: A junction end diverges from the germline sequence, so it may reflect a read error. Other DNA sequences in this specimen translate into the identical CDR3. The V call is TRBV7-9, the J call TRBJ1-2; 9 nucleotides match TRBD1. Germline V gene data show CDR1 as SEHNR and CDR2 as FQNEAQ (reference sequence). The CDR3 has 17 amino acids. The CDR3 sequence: CASSTSGTGPLNYGYTF. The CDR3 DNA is TGTGCCAGCAGCACCTCCGGGACAGGGCCCCTCAACTACGGCTACACCTTC.

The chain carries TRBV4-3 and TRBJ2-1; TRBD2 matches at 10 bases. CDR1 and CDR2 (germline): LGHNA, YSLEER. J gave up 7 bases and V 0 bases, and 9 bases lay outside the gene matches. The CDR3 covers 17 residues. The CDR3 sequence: CASSQELPSGSSNEQFF. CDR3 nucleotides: TGCGCCAGCAGCCAAGAACTTCCTAGCGGGAGTAGTAATGAGCAGTTCTTC.

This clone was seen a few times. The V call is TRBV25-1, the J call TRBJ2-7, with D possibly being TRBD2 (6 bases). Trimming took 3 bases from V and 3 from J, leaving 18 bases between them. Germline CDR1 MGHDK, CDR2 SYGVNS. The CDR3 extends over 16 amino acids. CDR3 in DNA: TGTGCCAGCAGTGATGCCGGGCCTGCCGGGGGCTACGAGCAGTACTTC. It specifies CASSDAGPAGGYEQYF.

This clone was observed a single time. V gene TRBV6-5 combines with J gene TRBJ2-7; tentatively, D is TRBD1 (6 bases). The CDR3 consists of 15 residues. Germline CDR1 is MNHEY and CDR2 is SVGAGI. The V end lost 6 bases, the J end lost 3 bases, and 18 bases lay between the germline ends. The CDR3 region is CASRRGSKDSYEQYF. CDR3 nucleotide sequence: TGTGCCAGCAGACGTGGGAGTAAGGACAGCTACGAGCAGTACTTC.